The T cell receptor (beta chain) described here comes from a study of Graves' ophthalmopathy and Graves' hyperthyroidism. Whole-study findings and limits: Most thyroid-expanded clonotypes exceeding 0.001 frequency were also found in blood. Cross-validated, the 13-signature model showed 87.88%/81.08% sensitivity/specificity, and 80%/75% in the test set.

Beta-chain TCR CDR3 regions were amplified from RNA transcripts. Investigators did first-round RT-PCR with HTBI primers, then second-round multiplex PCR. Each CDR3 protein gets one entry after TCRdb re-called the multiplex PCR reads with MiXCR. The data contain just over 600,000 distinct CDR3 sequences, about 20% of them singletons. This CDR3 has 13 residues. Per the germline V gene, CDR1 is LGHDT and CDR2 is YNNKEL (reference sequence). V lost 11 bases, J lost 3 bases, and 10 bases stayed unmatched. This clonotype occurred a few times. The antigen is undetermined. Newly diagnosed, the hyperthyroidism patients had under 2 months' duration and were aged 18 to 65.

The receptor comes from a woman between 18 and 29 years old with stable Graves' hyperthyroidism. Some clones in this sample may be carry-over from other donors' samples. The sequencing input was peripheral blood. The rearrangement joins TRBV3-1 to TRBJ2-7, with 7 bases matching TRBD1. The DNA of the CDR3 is TGTGCCGGAAGTGGCGACAGGGTCTACGAGCAGTACTTC. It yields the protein CAGSGDRVYEQYF.